The text below deals with one TCR beta chain. Its specific antigen is unknown. Per-base qualities were not stored, and no clone one base away is much larger. A single peripheral blood draw of about 116 mL on average was collected from each donor into heparinised tubes. A BD FACSAria II and a panel including CD45RO, CCR7, CD25, CD127, CD95 and CD27 were used to sort naive, central memory, regulatory and stem cell-like memory CD4+ T cells. Every sorted population had a purity above 98%. Right away, PBMCs were isolated by Lymphoprep density gradient centrifugation and were stained directly, with no culture step. To minimize batch effects, samples were stained and sorted in pairs, one healthy donor with one patient per experiment. This record comes from a study of beta chain features in type 1 diabetes (dated by TCRdb to the late 2010s). Context from the whole study: Mean age, gender distribution, total cell number and subset yield did not differ between patients and healthy donors. Across all samples, some 110,000,000 sorted cells were examined, and cell number per subset correlated strongly with RNA yield. The study compared TCRB repertoires of sorted circulating CD4+ T cell subsets between recently diagnosed type 1 diabetes patients and matched healthy donors. Regulatory and stem cell-like memory subsets were obtained from only 8 patients and roughly 8 healthy donors, while naive and central memory subsets were obtained from all 30 or so donors. On the study overall, not on this receptor specifically: Shorter templates might be favored by PCR, yet because patient and control samples were amplified and corrected together, any such skew would affect both groups equally. Type 1 diabetes patients showed a moderate but significant shortening of TCRB CDR3 length in all four CD4+ subsets. Fewer insertions and more nucleotide deletions at VDJ recombination sites were observed in patients with type 1 diabetes, implying thymic rearrangement abnormalities. HLA sub-analyses involved small numbers of individuals, so any influence of HLA type on TCRB rearrangement remained unresolved. Because cDNA rather than genomic DNA was sequenced, highly expressing activated cells could have been over-represented, although no difference in activation and CD3 levels was found between groups. The naive, central memory and regulatory TCRB repertoires appeared to resemble one another more closely among patients than among healthy donors.

Compared with germline, V lacks 0 bases and J lacks 2 bases; bases without a gene match: 12. Via the germline V gene, CDR1 is SGDLS and CDR2 YYNGEE. There are 18 amino acids in the CDR3, from cysteine to phenylalanine inclusive. The DNA shown is the 54-base CDR3, in frame from base 1. The High Capacity cDNA Reverse Transcription Kit was used to reverse transcribe all of the isolated RNA, meaning that expressed TCRB transcripts were what got sequenced. Deep immunoSEQ sequencing was performed on naive, central memory and regulatory T cell samples, with an average of about 4 million total reads per sample. Sorted cells were lysed in RLT buffer, and RNA was extracted using DNase-treated RNeasy Micro or Mini kits according to cell number. Each cell subset was processed separately to prevent cross-contamination, with patient and healthy donor samples processed together. Using the immunoSEQ multiplex PCR, TCRB sequences were amplified from cDNA into 87-bp fragments spanning the CDR3 region. The amplicons were sequenced using the Illumina HiSeq platform. In the original analysis: PCR bias was computationally corrected using synthetic template baselines, reads within Hamming distance 2 were collapsed, and singletons that could not be merged were discarded. By aligning reads against IMGT, V, D and J genes, CDR3 length, and insertions or deletions at six rearrangement sites were assigned. Clonotype counts were normalized to sorted cell number within each subset before computing true diversity and Gini coefficients with the tcR R package. Repertoire sharing was quantified using the overlap coefficient calculated on TCRB nucleotide sequences. As a proxy for the pre-selection repertoire, out-of-frame TCRB sequences from naive cells were analyzed. TCRdb mirrors the immuneACCESS table, restricted to in-frame sequences. Some clones are absent from its copies; in checked studies, under half trace to an unresolved V gene, and the reason for the others is unknown. V and J calls and clone size come straight from that table; D and trimming were deduced from the DNA. In this sample the table shows hundreds of thousands of clones, over 14% of which occur a single time. Approximately 0.015% of the sample belongs to the ten largest clones.

Input material: naive CD4+ T cells from blood. The meaning of the sample's cell subset or site label: true naive CD4+ T cells. The chain employs TRBV9 and TRBJ2-3, and 7 bases in between align with TRBD2. This receptor was taken from a man between 18 and 35 years old with type 1 diabetes. The nucleotides are TGTGCCAGCAGCGTAGCCGCCCCGACTAGCAGCCTCACAGATACGCAGTATTTT. Its coded protein is CASSVAAPTSSLTDTQYF.